One sample yielded the 12 T cell receptor beta chains listed below, sequenced in a study of CD8 T cells in ankylosing spondylitis. The study's findings and limits: Within ankylosing spondylitis blood, a TCR beta motif made up of seven to nine highly homologous variants appeared to be characteristic.

Their antigens remain unidentified. TCRdb re-derived calls from the 5' RACE reads in MiXCR, one entry per CDR3 protein. Of about 440,000 distinct CDR3 sequences listed, under 20% were seen once; the top ten hold approximately 1%. The sample was blood, either unsorted or a sorted T cell fraction (not recorded which). Receptors originate from a male donor with ankylosing spondylitis.

As regards this clonotype: This CDR3 fails to terminate in the conserved phenylalanine or tryptophan, so it likely reflects a read error. The limits of the CDR3 on the DNA are not certain, so only TCRdb's listed CDR3 is given. This chain joins TRBV2 and TRBJ1-5; the table's D gene call, TRBD1, was not cross checked with the DNA. The CDR3 extends over 12 residues, inclusive of both ends. Germline V CDR1 and CDR2: SNHLY, FYNNEI. CDR3 region: CASSIIRGPILL.

The chain has TRBV7-9 and TRBJ2-3, with D tentatively TRBD1 (5 bases). Deletions cut 7 bases from V and 2 bases from J, with 10 bases between. This CDR3 is 13 amino acids long. Germline CDR1 is SEHNR and CDR2 is FQNEAQ (reference sequence). Here the CDR3 DNA reads TGTGCCAGCACCCAGGGCGACACAGATACGCAGTATTTT. Its protein product is CASTQGDTDTQYF.

J is TRBJ2-4 and V is TRBV28; a possible D gene is TRBD2 (5 bases). The CDR3 contains 15 residues. Trimming removed 3 bases at V and 0 bases at J, with 9 bases between. Germline lookup yields CDR1 MDHEN and CDR2 SYDVKM. In DNA, the CDR3 is TGTGCCAGCAGTTTTGGAGGCTTAGCCAAAAACATTCAGTACTTC. Translation gives CASSFGGLAKNIQYF.

This clonotype was counted only a few times. This chain links TRBV5-1 with TRBJ1-3; 9 bases are shared with TRBD1. V dropped 4 bases and J dropped 3; count of bases not matched to a gene: 8. Germline lookup yields CDR1 SGHRS and CDR2 YFSETQ. The CDR3 sequence is 16 residues long. CDR3 DNA sequence: TGCGCCAGCAGCACCACGGGACAGGGTGTTGGAAACACCATATATTTT. Its translation is CASSTTGQGVGNTIYF.

Of note for this clonotype: A junction boundary mismatches the germline segment, possibly from a read error. The rearrangement uses TRBV3-1 and TRBJ2-1; TRBD1 agrees at 9 bases. CDR3 length equals 11 residues. CDR1 and CDR2 from the germline V gene are LGHDT and YNNKEL (reference sequence). The CDR3 loop reads CASSQGTGVVF. The CDR3 DNA reads as TGTGCCAGCAGCCAAGGGACAGGGGTGGTCTTC.

This clonotype was recorded many times. The chain carries TRBV4-2 and TRBJ2-3, with TRBD2 identical over 15 bases. CDR1 is LGHNA and CDR2 is YNFKEQ in the germline V gene. J was trimmed by 3 bases and V by 3 bases; bases with no gene match: 1. The CDR3 spans 16 residues. The CDR3 is CASSQGTSGGTDTQYF. The CDR3, as DNA: TGTGCCAGCAGCCAGGGGACTAGCGGGGGGACAGATACGCAGTATTTT.

This clonotype has just a few counts. This sequence joins TRBV15 and TRBJ2-6; no reliable D call. This CDR3 is 16 amino acids long. The V end lost 1 base, the J end lost 0 bases, and 7 bases lay between the germline ends. CDR1 is LNHNV and CDR2 is YYDKDF in the germline V gene (reference sequence). The CDR3 reads CATSRGYGSGANVLTF. The CDR3 DNA follows: TGTGCCACCAGCAGAGGCTACGGCTCTGGGGCCAACGTCCTGACTTTC.

This chain connects TRBV5-1 to TRBJ2-7; 7 bases match TRBD2. The ends lost 4 bases at V and 5 bases at J; junction bases unmatched: 12. This CDR3 spans 15 amino acids. Germline V lookup: CDR1 SGHRS, CDR2 YFSETQ. The CDR3 nucleotides read TGCGCCAGCAGCACCGAGGCGGGGGTCCCGCACGAGCAGTACTTC. Protein: CASSTEAGVPHEQYF.

This clonotype was detected ten times or more. The chain carries TRBV5-1 and TRBJ2-7; a possible D gene is TRBD1 (5 bases). Germline assignment: CDR1 SGHRS and CDR2 YFSETQ. The CDR3 has 15 residues. Trimming cost V 5 bases and J 3 bases, with 18 bases left between them. The CDR3 region has the DNA TGCGCCAGCAGACAAGCCAGTAGGGGCCACTACGAGCAGTACTTC. Encoded protein: CASRQASRGHYEQYF.

The chain couples TRBV6-1 to TRBJ2-7; 10 positions match TRBD2. The CDR3 spans 15 residues. V trimming: 7 bases; J trimming: 3 bases; junction bases outside the gene matches: 9. Germline-derived CDR1 and CDR2 are MNHNS and SASEGT. This CDR3 is CASTYRASGGYEQYF. The CDR3 nucleotides read TGTGCCAGCACCTACCGGGCTAGCGGGGGCTACGAGCAGTACTTC.

V usage is TRBV28 and J usage is TRBJ2-7; no clear D gene. CDR3 length equals 13 residues. CDR1 and CDR2 from the germline V gene are MDHEN and SYDVKM. V dropped 10 bases and J dropped 6 bases, with 19 bases sitting between them. The CDR3 region has the DNA TGTGCCACCCGGGCCACAAAGATCTCCGAGCAGTACTTC. Its translation: CATRATKISEQYF.

This clonotype has more than one count but fewer than ten. The CDR3 nucleotides are TGTGCCAGCAGTTCCCCGGGACAGGGGAGAGATACGCAGTATTTT. Translated: CASSSPGQGRDTQYF. The J gene is TRBJ2-3, the V gene TRBV27; TRBD1 matches at 10 bases. V lost 4 bases and J lost 5; bases outside the gene matches: 6. The germline V gene has CDR1 MNHEY and CDR2 SMNVEV (reference sequence). CDR3 length: 15 residues.